These 18 T cell receptor beta chains share one sample of origin, sequenced in a study of T-cell reconstitution after alpha-beta-depleted transplantation in children. Using unique molecular identifiers, the investigators prepared the TCRbeta library. From the PCR reads, TCRdb called clonotypes with MiXCR, one entry per CDR3 protein. The table includes 700,000 to 950,000 distinct CDR3 sequences, around 17% detected once. Sequences were derived from PBMCs, mostly from graft donor cells, sampled 360 days after TCRalphabeta/CD19-depleted stem cell transplant. The origin of the receptors is a male patient younger than 18 who had a stem cell transplant for acute lymphoblastic leukemia, so the T cells may come from the graft donor.

The chain uses TRBV3-1 and TRBJ2-7; 9 nucleotides align to TRBD1. After removal of 2 bases from V and 4 bases from J, the junction contained 9 bases not matched to a gene. Germline values: CDR1 LGHDT, CDR2 YNNKEL (reference sequence). CDR3 length: 16 residues. CDR3 sequence (DNA): TGTGCCAGCAGCCAAAACCCCGGGACAGGGCTTTACGAGCAGTACTTC. Translated, it gives CASSQNPGTGLYEQYF.

The chain recombines TRBV20-1 with TRBJ2-7; unclear D gene. The germline V and J ends were trimmed by 0 bases and 5 bases, with 23 bases remaining between them. The germline gives CDR1 DFQATT, CDR2 SNEGSKA (reference sequence). The CDR3 consists of 17 residues. CDR3 region: CSARDPNGPRFPHEQYF. The CDR3 nucleotides read TGCAGTGCTAGAGATCCTAATGGCCCTCGGTTTCCTCACGAGCAGTACTTC.

This rearrangement joins TRBV20-1 to TRBJ2-7; 9 nucleotides agree with TRBD2. This CDR3 has 19 residues. CDR1 DFQATT and CDR2 SNEGSKA come from the germline V gene (reference sequence). Unmatched junction bases numbered 18, after V lost 0 bases and J lost 3 bases. In DNA form, the CDR3 reads TGCAGTGCTAGAGATAGAATTGGGCGGGGGCTAGCGGGACTCTACGAGCAGTACTTC. It is translated as CSARDRIGRGLAGLYEQYF.

This clonotype was detected a few times. The chain links TRBV28 to TRBJ2-4, with D tentatively TRBD2 (6 bases). Trimming shortened V by 2 bases and J by 0 bases, and 11 bases separated the two germline ends. This CDR3 has 16 amino acids. Germline V gives CDR1 MDHEN, CDR2 SYDVKM. The CDR3 spells CASSLDPGLAKNIQYF. The DNA for the CDR3 is TGTGCCAGCAGTTTAGACCCGGGACTAGCCAAAAACATTCAGTACTTC.

At least ten counts were recorded for this clonotype. The V gene is TRBV6-5, the J gene TRBJ2-2; TRBD2 is a possible D gene (6 bases). Germline CDR1 is MNHEY and CDR2 is SVGAGI. The CDR3 consists of 15 residues. The germline V and J ends were trimmed by 2 bases and 2 bases, with 9 bases remaining between them. CDR3 coding DNA: TGTGCCAGCAGTTACGGGGGGTCAAACACCGGGGAGCTGTTTTTT. Translating gives CASSYGGSNTGELFF.

This rearrangement joins TRBV29-1 to TRBJ2-3; perhaps TRBD1 as D (6 bases). The germline CDR1 and CDR2 sequences are SQVTM and ANQGSEA. This CDR3 contains 12 residues. V was trimmed by 6 bases and J by 3 bases, leaving 10 bases between them. CDR3 region: CSVAGVTDTQYF. The CDR3 DNA follows: TGCAGCGTAGCAGGGGTTACAGATACGCAGTATTTT.

This clonotype was recorded many times. This chain links TRBV12-3 or TRBV12-4 with TRBJ2-3; perhaps TRBD1 as D (5 bases). Trimming took 3 bases from V and 1 from J, leaving 11 bases between them. This CDR3 is built from 15 residues. CDR3 DNA: TGTGCCAGCAGTTTCGTGGACACCCGCACAGATACGCAGTATTTT. Its translation is CASSFVDTRTDTQYF.

This sequence joins TRBV5-1 and TRBJ2-3, with D possibly TRBD1 on 6 matching bases. V gave up 0 bases and J gave up 0 bases, with 8 bases separating them. The CDR3 spans 15 residues. Germline V CDR1 and CDR2: SGHRS, YFSETQ. Written as DNA, the CDR3 is TGCGCCAGCAGCTTGGACAGGGCTAGCACAGATACGCAGTATTTT. It yields the protein CASSLDRASTDTQYF.

The rearrangement links TRBV29-1 to TRBJ2-7; weak D call: TRBD1 (6 bases). This CDR3 is 14 amino acids long. V was shortened by 6 bases and J by 2 bases, with 17 bases between the two germline ends. Germline CDR1 reads SQVTM; CDR2 reads ANQGSEA. CDR3 DNA: TGCAGCGTAACGGGACATAGTCTTACCTACGAGCAGTACTTC. This translates into CSVTGHSLTYEQYF.

This clonotype was found a few times. The rearrangement uses TRBV20-1 and TRBJ2-7; 12 bases are a match to TRBD2. This CDR3 region has 15 residues. The ends lost 1 base at V and 3 bases at J; junction bases unmatched: 4. The germline CDR1 and CDR2 sequences are DFQATT and SNEGSKA (reference sequence). The CDR3 loop reads CSARGGLAGNYEQYF. CDR3 coding DNA: TGCAGTGCTAGAGGTGGACTAGCGGGAAACTACGAGCAGTACTTC.

The chain couples TRBV27 to TRBJ1-1; D ambiguous. V was cut by 5 bases and J by 4 bases, with 14 bases left in between. The CDR3 runs 14 residues. Germline CDR1 MNHEY, CDR2 SMNVEV (reference sequence). The CDR3: CASSLQPATTEAFF. CDR3 DNA sequence: TGTGCCAGCAGTCTCCAACCGGCGACCACTGAAGCTTTCTTT.

In its sample, this clonotype was seen many times. The chain recombines TRBV12-3 or TRBV12-4 with TRBJ2-1; the match to TRBD1 covers 7 bases. The CDR3 contains 16 residues. Trimming removed 6 bases from V and 0 bases from J; junction bases left unmatched: 8. The CDR3 sequence is CASSRQGNPSYNEQFF. The CDR3 DNA is TGTGCCAGCAGCCGACAGGGAAATCCCTCCTACAATGAGCAGTTCTTC.

This clonotype was seen only a few times. The CDR3 region is CASSQVGGRSTQYF. CDR3 DNA: TGCGCCAGCAGCCAAGTGGGCGGGAGAAGTACGCAGTATTTT. This chain joins TRBV4-1 and TRBJ2-3, with 7 nucleotides matching TRBD2. The CDR3 runs 14 residues. Unmatched junction bases numbered 6, after V lost 1 base and J lost 8 bases. Germline V gene lookup returns CDR1 MGHRA and CDR2 YSYEKL.

The rearrangement joins TRBV7-9 to TRBJ2-1; TRBD2 agrees at 7 bases. V shed 6 bases, J shed 8 bases, and the junction held 13 bases outside the gene matches. Germline V gene data show CDR1 as SEHNR and CDR2 as FQNEAQ (reference sequence). The CDR3 covers 15 residues. This CDR3 reads CASRYTLAGRDEQFF. CDR3 coding DNA: TGTGCCAGCAGATACACGCTGGCAGGGAGGGATGAGCAGTTCTTC. Combining the CDR3 with reference TRBV7-9 and TRBJ2-1 gives the whole variable domain DTGVSQNPRHKITKRGQNVTFRCDPISEHNRLYWYRQTLGQGPEFLTYFQNEAQLEKSRLLSDRFSAERPKGSFSTLEIQRTEQGDSAMYLCASRYTLAGRDEQFFGPGTRLTVL.

This chain connects TRBV5-5 to TRBJ2-5; a possible D gene is TRBD1 (5 bases). V was cut by 1 base and J by 2 bases, with 18 bases left in between. Germline V gene lookup returns CDR1 SGHKS and CDR2 YYEKEE (reference sequence). The CDR3 has 17 amino acids. The CDR3 region is CASSLPGSSRGQETQYF. CDR3 sequence (DNA): TGTGCCAGCAGCTTGCCGGGCTCCTCAAGGGGTCAAGAGACCCAGTACTTC.

This clonotype was seen ten or more times. This sequence joins TRBV12-3 or TRBV12-4 and TRBJ1-1; 7 bases map to TRBD1. The CDR3 totals 12 residues. Unmatched junction bases numbered 9, after V lost 6 bases and J lost 11 bases. The CDR3: CASSSDRVKAFF. The CDR3 DNA reads as TGTGCCAGCAGCTCTGACAGGGTGAAGGCTTTCTTT.

In DNA form, the CDR3 reads TGTGCCAGCAGTAAGTTTAAACCGGAACGTAGTAGACTCCCGAACACTGAAGCTTTCTTT. It codes for CASSKFKPERSRLPNTEAFF. The chain joins TRBV27 to TRBJ1-1; D is unresolved. The CDR3 consists of 20 residues. Trimming left V 5 bases short and J 1 base short, with 29 bases between. From germline, CDR1 is MNHEY and CDR2 SMNVEV (reference sequence).

The chain links TRBV20-1 to TRBJ2-7, with D perhaps matching TRBD1 (6 bases). V shed 3 bases and J shed 3 bases, with 15 bases lying between them. CDR1 is DFQATT and CDR2 is SNEGSKA in the germline V gene (reference sequence). This CDR3 has 14 amino acids. The CDR3, as DNA: TGCAGTGCTAGTACCAGGGGTAGGAACTACGAGCAGTACTTC. As protein: CSASTRGRNYEQYF.